The 28 T cell receptor beta chains in this list originate from one sample, sequenced in a study of cytomegalovirus exposure and HLA in healthy donors. It was with 60 Vbeta and 13 Jbeta primers that the PCR ran. This table comes from immunoSEQ multiplex PCR, and its TCRdb copy is limited to in-frame clones, with some not included. Found here are under 200,000 clones, 80% of them singletons; the top ten hold about 1.3%. The specimen sequenced was PBMCs. The receptors derive from a woman aged 45-59 years in good health and CMV-seronegative.

The CDR3 sequence: CASSFLLGPVTFAYEQYF. CDR3 nucleotides: TGTGCCAGCAGTTTTTTGTTGGGCCCCGTTACTTTTGCCTACGAGCAGTACTTC. V gene TRBV28 combines with J gene TRBJ2-7; no definite D call. From germline, CDR1 is MDHEN and CDR2 SYDVKM. The CDR3 totals 18 residues. Between the trimmed V and J ends, which lost 3 bases and 2 bases, there was a span of 23 bases.

The chain combines TRBV5-1 with TRBJ2-7; D perhaps matches TRBD2 (7 bases). Germline V gene lookup returns CDR1 SGHRS and CDR2 YFSETQ. The CDR3 length is 16 residues. The V and J ends lost 0 bases and 4 bases respectively, with 17 bases between them. CDR3 DNA sequence: TGCGCCAGCAGCTTGGGAGGGGGGGGTACCCCTTACGAGCAGTACTTC. This sequence encodes CASSLGGGGTPYEQYF.

The chain recombines TRBV5-1 with TRBJ2-5, with 7 bases identical to TRBD2. The J call may not be correct, given that the DNA end is closer to TRBJ2-7. This CDR3 has 16 amino acids. The germline CDR1 and CDR2 sequences are SGHRS and YFSETQ. This CDR3 reads CASSGTSDRSTYEQYF. For the CDR3, the DNA is TGCGCCAGCAGCGGAACTAGCGACCGATCGACCTACGAGCAGTACTTC.

This chain connects TRBV13 to TRBJ1-1; D not certain. V was cut by 5 bases and J by 4 bases, with 17 bases left in between. The V gene's germline CDR1 is PRHDT and CDR2 FYEKMQ (reference sequence). This CDR3 region has 15 residues. The CDR3: CASSPYSYWATEAFF. The CDR3 nucleotides read TGTGCCAGCAGCCCTTACAGCTATTGGGCCACTGAAGCTTTCTTT.

In DNA form, the CDR3 reads TGTGCCAGCAGTGACGGGTGGGCAACTAATGAAAAACTGTTTTTT. Translation: CASSDGWATNEKLFF. The gene calls are TRBV27 and TRBJ1-4; unclear D gene. V lost 5 bases, J lost 0 bases, and 10 bases lay in between. CDR1 and CDR2 (germline): MNHEY, SMNVEV (reference sequence). This CDR3 comprises 15 residues.

V is TRBV29-1 and J is TRBJ2-7; TRBD1 aligns across 9 bases. The CDR3 covers 16 residues. The germline gives CDR1 SQVTM, CDR2 ANQGSEA. Germline trimming cut 7 bases from V and 5 bases from J; bases unmatched to any gene: 18. This CDR3 is CSASAGTGSYVHEQYF. CDR3 bases: TGCAGCGCATCCGCGGGGACAGGGTCATATGTCCACGAGCAGTACTTC.

The CDR3 protein is CASSQDSNTGELFF. CDR3 DNA sequence: TGCGCCAGCAGCCAAGACTCTAACACCGGGGAGCTGTTTTTT. The V gene is TRBV4-3, the J gene TRBJ2-2; D ambiguous. The germline CDR1 and CDR2 sequences are LGHNA and YSLEER. Trimming left V 0 bases short and J 2 bases short, with 4 bases between. The CDR3 covers 14 residues.

J is TRBJ2-5 and V is TRBV28; 12 bases are a match to TRBD1. CDR3 size: 16 residues. Germline trimming cut 4 bases from V and 5 bases from J; bases unmatched to any gene: 8. Germline lookup yields CDR1 MDHEN and CDR2 SYDVKM. The CDR3 region is CASSSWGTGGPETQYF. The CDR3 bases are TGTGCCAGCAGTTCGTGGGGGACAGGGGGCCCGGAGACCCAGTACTTC.

This clone appeared once. CDR3 DNA: TGCAGCGTCGATCTGGACAGGGTCCATGGCTACACCTTC. It specifies CSVDLDRVHGYTF. The J gene is TRBJ1-2, the V gene TRBV29-1; 8 positions match TRBD1. Germline CDR1 is SQVTM and CDR2 is ANQGSEA. The CDR3 is 13 residues long. Germline trimming cut 6 bases from V and 6 bases from J; bases unmatched to any gene: 9.

The chain couples TRBV19 to TRBJ1-2; D remains unclear. This CDR3 comprises 15 residues. Trimming stripped 2 bases from V and 0 bases from J, with 10 bases between. The germline V gene has CDR1 LNHDA and CDR2 SQIVND (reference sequence). In DNA form, the CDR3 reads TGTGCCAGTAGTATAAGAGTTACAGCTAACTATGGCTACACCTTC. It is translated as CASSIRVTANYGYTF.

This clone was counted a few times. V is TRBV9 and J is TRBJ2-1, with 7 bases fitting TRBD2. Losses at the gene ends were 3 bases for V and 5 bases for J; bases not matched to a gene: 11. The germline V gene encodes CDR1 SGDLS and CDR2 YYNGEE. The CDR3 has 16 residues. The CDR3 region has the DNA TGTGCCAGCAGCGAAAGCCCACTAGCGCAGAACAATGAGCAGTTCTTC. Translation: CASSESPLAQNNEQFF.

V is TRBV10-2 and J is TRBJ2-7, with a possible D match to TRBD2 (7 bases). Germline V gene lookup returns CDR1 WSHSY and CDR2 SAAADI. The V end lost 3 bases, the J end lost 2 bases, and 23 bases lay between the germline ends. This CDR3 comprises 18 residues. The CDR3 sequence is CASSEGGRALTYTYEQYF. CDR3 DNA sequence: TGCGCCAGCAGTGAAGGGGGGAGGGCCCTCACTTACACCTACGAGCAGTACTTC.

The CDR3 DNA reads TGTGCCAGCAGCTCCAACACCAGGTACAATGAGCAGTTCTTC. Translated: CASSSNTRYNEQFF. This chain links TRBV11-2 with TRBJ2-1, with D unresolved. The V gene's germline CDR1 is SGHAT and CDR2 FQNNGV. The CDR3 has 14 amino acids. Trimming took 4 bases from V and 4 from J, leaving 11 bases between them.

This clone was recorded once. In DNA, the CDR3 is TGTGCCAGCACCCCCGGGGGGCGGTACACTGAAGCTTTCTTT. Translating gives CASTPGGRYTEAFF. V is TRBV7-2 and J is TRBJ1-1; D is perhaps TRBD1 (6 bases). The germline gives CDR1 SGHTA, CDR2 FQGNSA. This CDR3 has 14 amino acids. The ends were cut back, 7 bases at V and 3 bases at J, with 15 bases in the middle.

This clone was observed a handful of times. The rearrangement uses TRBV19 and TRBJ2-4; tentative D call: TRBD2 (5 bases). V lost 3 bases, J lost 2 bases, and 14 bases lay in between. Germline-derived CDR1 and CDR2 are LNHDA and SQIVND (reference sequence). The CDR3 spans 16 residues. The CDR3 DNA follows: TGTGCCAGTAGTATCCGAACCTCGGGGACCAAAAACATTCAGTACTTC. This sequence encodes CASSIRTSGTKNIQYF.

This chain links TRBV10-3 with TRBJ2-2; a weak D match, TRBD2 (5 bases). Trimming took off 10 bases at V and 3 bases at J, with 15 bases between the two ends. The CDR3 runs to 14 residues. CDR1 is ENHRY and CDR2 is SYGVKD in the germline V gene. CDR3 in amino acids: CATGRGGYTGELFF. CDR3 sequence (DNA): TGTGCCACTGGGAGAGGCGGCTACACCGGGGAGCTGTTTTTT.

This chain connects TRBV18 to TRBJ2-5; D is unresolved. The CDR3 runs 14 residues. Germline V gives CDR1 KGHSH, CDR2 LQKENI. Trimming pared 3 bases from V and 1 base from J, leaving 9 bases between. CDR3 sequence reads: CASSPYQSQETQYF. The CDR3 nucleotides are TGTGCCAGCTCACCTTACCAGTCCCAAGAGACCCAGTACTTC.

This rearrangement joins TRBV28 to TRBJ2-2; TRBD2 agrees at 11 bases. The V and J ends lost 4 bases and 5 bases, in that order; junction bases with no gene match: 3. Germline lookup yields CDR1 MDHEN and CDR2 SYDVKM. The CDR3 totals 15 residues. CDR3 nucleotide sequence: TGTGCCAGCAGTTCAGGGACTAGCGGAACCGGGGAGCTGTTTTTT. Protein: CASSSGTSGTGELFF.

The chain uses TRBV4-3 and TRBJ1-2; TRBD1 matches 9 bases. The CDR3 runs to 16 residues. The germline V gene encodes CDR1 LGHNA and CDR2 YSLEER. The V gene end was trimmed by 1 base and the J gene end by 6 bases; junction bases not matched to a gene: 9. The CDR3 bases are TGCGCCAGCAGCCAAGTCGTGTTGAGACAGGGGGATGGCTACACCTTC. It encodes CASSQVVLRQGDGYTF.

The chain recombines TRBV5-1 with TRBJ2-7, with D possibly being TRBD2 (7 bases). The CDR3 loop spans 15 amino acids. Trimming stripped 4 bases from V and 4 bases from J, with 18 bases between. Germline assignment: CDR1 SGHRS and CDR2 YFSETQ. This CDR3 reads CASSLQGSGAYEQYF. The CDR3 DNA sequence: TGCGCCAGCAGCCTACAGGGAAGCGGGGCGTACGAGCAGTACTTC.

This chain links TRBV7-2 with TRBJ2-7; no reliable D call. This CDR3 is 15 amino acids long. V lost 1 base and J lost 3, with 13 bases in between. The germline gives CDR1 SGHTA, CDR2 FQGNSA. CDR3 bases: TGTGCCAGCAGCTTAGGTCCCTCTTTCCTCTACGAGCAGTACTTC. Amino acid sequence: CASSLGPSFLYEQYF.

This chain uses TRBV7-2 with TRBJ2-7; D is undetermined. The ends were cut back, 3 bases at V and 2 bases at J, with 8 bases in the middle. In germline, CDR1 is SGHTA, CDR2 FQGNSA. There are 13 residues in the CDR3. CDR3 DNA: TGTGCCAGCAGCTTCTCCGTAACCTACGAGCAGTACTTC. Its translation is CASSFSVTYEQYF.

The chain recombines TRBV2 with TRBJ2-2; D ambiguous. Germline CDR1 is SNHLY and CDR2 is FYNNEI. The CDR3 spans 15 residues. V was pared by 3 bases and J by 5 bases, with 13 bases between. The CDR3 region is CASSDRLVGTGELFF. In DNA, the CDR3 is TGTGCCAGCAGTGATCGTCTAGTAGGAACCGGGGAGCTGTTTTTT.

The chain has TRBV9 and TRBJ2-7, with TRBD2 matching over 7 bases. The germline V gene has CDR1 SGDLS and CDR2 YYNGEE. CDR3 size: 15 residues. Losses at the gene ends were 0 bases for V and 3 bases for J; bases not matched to a gene: 6. CDR3 residues: CASSVDGGTLYEQYF. The CDR3, as DNA: TGTGCCAGCAGCGTAGACGGGGGGACCCTCTACGAGCAGTACTTC.

V gene TRBV7-3 combines with J gene TRBJ2-1, with 9 bases aligning to TRBD2. The CDR3 sequence is 15 residues long. J was trimmed by 8 bases and V by 4 bases; bases with no gene match: 9. Germline assignment: CDR1 SGHTA and CDR2 FQGTGA. In DNA form, the CDR3 reads TGTGCCAGCAGCTCGCTCGGGACTAGCTGGGATGAGCAGTTCTTC. This translates into CASSSLGTSWDEQFF. Looking up the rest from reference TRBV7-3 and TRBJ2-1 gives the full variable domain: GAGVSQTPSNKVTEKGKYVELRCDPISGHTALYWYRQSLGQGPEFLIYFQGTGAADDSGLPNDRFFAVRPEGSVSTLKIQRTERGDSAVYLCASSSLGTSWDEQFFGPGTRLTVL.

The chain's CDR3 is CASSSASSDRGVNEQFF. The DNA of the CDR3 is TGTGCCAGCAGCTCCGCCTCTTCGGACAGGGGGGTTAATGAGCAGTTCTTC. The chain uses TRBV7-8 and TRBJ2-1, with 10 bases aligning to TRBD1. The CDR3 sequence is 17 residues long. V lost 4 bases, J lost 7 bases, and 13 bases stayed unmatched. Germline V gives CDR1 SGHVS, CDR2 FQNEAQ.

V and J are TRBV11-2 and TRBJ1-6; D is undetermined. V was clipped by 4 bases and J by 7 bases, with 11 bases between them. There are 14 residues in the CDR3. Germline V CDR1 and CDR2: SGHAT, FQNNGV. CDR3 nucleotides: TGTGCCAGCAGCTCAAGAGCACCCAATTCACCCCTCCACTTT. Amino acid sequence: CASSSRAPNSPLHF.

The V call is TRBV5-6, the J call TRBJ2-7; no clear D. This CDR3 spans 14 amino acids. The V and J ends lost 2 bases and 4 bases respectively, with 13 bases between them. Germline V gene sequence: CDR1 SGHDT, CDR2 YYEEEE. CDR3 sequence: CASSLQFSTYEQYF. In DNA form, the CDR3 reads TGTGCCAGCAGCTTACAGTTCAGTACTTACGAGCAGTACTTC.